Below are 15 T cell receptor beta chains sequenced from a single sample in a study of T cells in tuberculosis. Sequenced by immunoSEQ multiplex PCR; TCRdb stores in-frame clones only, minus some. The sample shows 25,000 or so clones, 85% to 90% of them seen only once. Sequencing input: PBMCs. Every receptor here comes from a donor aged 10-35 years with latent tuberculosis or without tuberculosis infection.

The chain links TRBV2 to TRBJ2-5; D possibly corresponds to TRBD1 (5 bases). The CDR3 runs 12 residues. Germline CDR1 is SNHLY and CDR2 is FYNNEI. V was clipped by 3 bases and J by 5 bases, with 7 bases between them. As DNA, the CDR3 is TGTGCCAGCAGTGAGGGGCGGGAGACCCAGTACTTC. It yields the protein CASSEGRETQYF.

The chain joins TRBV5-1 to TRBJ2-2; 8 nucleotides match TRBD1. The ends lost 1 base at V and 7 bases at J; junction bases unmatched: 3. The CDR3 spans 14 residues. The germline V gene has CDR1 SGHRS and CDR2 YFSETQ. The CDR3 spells CASSLPTGGGELFF. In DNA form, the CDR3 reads TGCGCCAGCAGCTTGCCTACAGGGGGCGGGGAGCTGTTTTTT.

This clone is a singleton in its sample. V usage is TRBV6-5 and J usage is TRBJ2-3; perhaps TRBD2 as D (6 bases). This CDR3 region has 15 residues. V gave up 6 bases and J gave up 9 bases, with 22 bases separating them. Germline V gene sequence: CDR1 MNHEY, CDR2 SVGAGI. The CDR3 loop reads CASRPLRGTEGTQYF. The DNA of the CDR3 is TGTGCCAGCAGACCCCTGAGGGGAACGGAGGGAACGCAGTATTTT.

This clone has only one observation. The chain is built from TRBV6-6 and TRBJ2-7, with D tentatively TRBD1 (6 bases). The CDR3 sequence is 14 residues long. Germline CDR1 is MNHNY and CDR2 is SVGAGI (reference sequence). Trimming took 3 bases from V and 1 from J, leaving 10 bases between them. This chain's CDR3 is CASSYQGQSYEQYF. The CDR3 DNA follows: TGTGCCAGCAGTTATCAGGGGCAGTCCTACGAGCAGTACTTC.

DNA of the CDR3: TGTGCCAGCAGTGAATTATTTCTAGCGCTCTCCTACAATGAGCAGTTCTTC. It specifies CASSELFLALSYNEQFF. The chain couples TRBV6-1 to TRBJ2-1, with D perhaps matching TRBD2 (6 bases). The CDR3 totals 17 residues. Trimming shortened V by 2 bases and J by 0 bases, and 14 bases separated the two germline ends. Germline values: CDR1 MNHNS, CDR2 SASEGT.

The CDR3 loop reads CASSLAGSTGELFF. The CDR3 bases are TGTGCCAGCAGCCTTGCGGGAAGCACCGGGGAGCTGTTTTTT. The chain couples TRBV7-9 to TRBJ2-2; tentatively, D is TRBD2 (6 bases). V was trimmed by 5 bases and J by 4 bases, leaving 11 bases between them. CDR1 SEHNR and CDR2 FQNEAQ come from the germline V gene (reference sequence). This CDR3 is 14 amino acids long.

CDR3 bases: TGTGCCAGCAGTTACGGGTCGGGGGGAGGGGGCTACACCTTC. Amino acid sequence: CASSYGSGGGGYTF. The chain uses TRBV6-5 and TRBJ1-2; the D gene is possibly TRBD1 (5 bases). Per germline, CDR1 MNHEY and CDR2 SVGAGI. The length of the CDR3 is 14 residues. V was shortened by 2 bases and J by 8 bases, with 15 bases between the two germline ends.

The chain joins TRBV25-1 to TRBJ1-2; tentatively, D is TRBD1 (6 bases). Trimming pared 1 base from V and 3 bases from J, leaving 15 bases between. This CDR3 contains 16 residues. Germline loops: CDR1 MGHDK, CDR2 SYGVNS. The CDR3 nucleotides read TGTGCCAGCAGTGAATTCAGGGGCCCAGACCACTATGGCTACACCTTC. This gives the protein CASSEFRGPDHYGYTF.

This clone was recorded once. CDR3 region: CASSYRGLAFPEQFF. The DNA of the CDR3 is TGTGCCAGCAGTTACCGGGGACTAGCCTTTCCTGAGCAGTTCTTC. This rearrangement joins TRBV6-5 to TRBJ2-1; 9 bases fit TRBD2. The V segment lost 2 bases and the J segment 9 bases; nucleotides outside the gene matches: 8. Germline lookup yields CDR1 MNHEY and CDR2 SVGAGI. The CDR3 sequence is 15 residues long.

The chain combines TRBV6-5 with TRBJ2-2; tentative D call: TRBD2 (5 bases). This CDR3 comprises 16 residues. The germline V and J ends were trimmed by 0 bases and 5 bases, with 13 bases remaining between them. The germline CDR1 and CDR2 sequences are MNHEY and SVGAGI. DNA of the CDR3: TGTGCCAGCAGTTACTCCCGAGGACTGCGGACCGGGGAGCTGTTTTTT. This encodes CASSYSRGLRTGELFF.

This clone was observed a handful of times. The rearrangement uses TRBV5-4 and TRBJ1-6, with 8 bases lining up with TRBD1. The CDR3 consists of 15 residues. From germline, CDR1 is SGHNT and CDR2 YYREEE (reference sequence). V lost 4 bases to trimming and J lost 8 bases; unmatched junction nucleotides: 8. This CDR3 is CASSRQGQGYSPLHF. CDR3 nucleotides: TGTGCCAGCAGCCGTCAAGGACAGGGTTATTCACCCCTCCACTTT.

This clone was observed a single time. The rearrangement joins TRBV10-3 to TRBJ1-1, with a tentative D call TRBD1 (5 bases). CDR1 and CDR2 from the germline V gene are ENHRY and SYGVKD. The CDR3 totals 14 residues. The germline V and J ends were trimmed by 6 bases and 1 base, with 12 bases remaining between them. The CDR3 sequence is CAISSREANTEAFF. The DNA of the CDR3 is TGTGCCATCAGCAGCAGGGAGGCGAACACTGAAGCTTTCTTT.

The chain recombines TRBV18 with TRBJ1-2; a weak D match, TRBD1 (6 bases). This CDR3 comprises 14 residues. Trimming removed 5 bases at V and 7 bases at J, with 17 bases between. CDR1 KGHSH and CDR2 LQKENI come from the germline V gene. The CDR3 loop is CASSAGTNPSGYTF. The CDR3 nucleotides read TGTGCCAGCTCAGCAGGGACAAACCCGAGTGGCTACACCTTC. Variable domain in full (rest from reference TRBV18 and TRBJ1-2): NAGVMQNPRHLVRRRGQEARLRCSPMKGHSHVYWYRQLPEEGLKFMVYLQKENIIDESGMPKERFSAEFPKEGPSILRIQQVVRGDSAAYFCASSAGTNPSGYTFGSGTRLTVV.

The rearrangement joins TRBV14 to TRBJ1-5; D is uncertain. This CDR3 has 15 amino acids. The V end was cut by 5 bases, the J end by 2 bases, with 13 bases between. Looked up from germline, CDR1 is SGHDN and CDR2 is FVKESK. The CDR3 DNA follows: TGTGCCAGCAGCTTAGGCGGGAACGGCAATCAGCCCCAGCATTTT. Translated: CASSLGGNGNQPQHF.

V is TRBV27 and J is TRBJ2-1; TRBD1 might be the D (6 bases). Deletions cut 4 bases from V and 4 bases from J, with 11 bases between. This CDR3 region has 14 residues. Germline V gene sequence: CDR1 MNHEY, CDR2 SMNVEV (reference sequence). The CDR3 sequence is CASSSRGIYNEQFF. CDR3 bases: TGTGCCAGCAGTTCCAGGGGAATTTACAATGAGCAGTTCTTC.